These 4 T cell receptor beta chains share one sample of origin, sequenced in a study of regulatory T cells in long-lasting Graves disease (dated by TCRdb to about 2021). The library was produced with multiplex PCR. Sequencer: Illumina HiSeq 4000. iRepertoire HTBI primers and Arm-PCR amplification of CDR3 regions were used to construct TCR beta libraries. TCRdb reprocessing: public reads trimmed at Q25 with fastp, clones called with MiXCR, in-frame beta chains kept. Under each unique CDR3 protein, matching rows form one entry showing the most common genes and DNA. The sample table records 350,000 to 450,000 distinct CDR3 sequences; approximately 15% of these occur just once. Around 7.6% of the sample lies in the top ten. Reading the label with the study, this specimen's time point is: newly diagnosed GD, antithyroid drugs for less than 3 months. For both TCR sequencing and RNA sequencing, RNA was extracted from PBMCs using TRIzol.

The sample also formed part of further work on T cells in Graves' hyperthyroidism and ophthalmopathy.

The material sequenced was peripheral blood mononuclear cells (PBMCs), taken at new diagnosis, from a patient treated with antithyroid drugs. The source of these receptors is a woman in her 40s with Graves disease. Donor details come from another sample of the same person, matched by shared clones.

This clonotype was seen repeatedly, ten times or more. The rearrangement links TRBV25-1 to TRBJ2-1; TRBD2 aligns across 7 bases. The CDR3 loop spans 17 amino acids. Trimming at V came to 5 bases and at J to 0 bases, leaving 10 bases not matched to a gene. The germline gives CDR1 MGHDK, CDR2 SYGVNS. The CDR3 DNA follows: TGTGCCAGCAGTAGGGCTAGCGGAGGGAGCTCCTACAATGAGCAGTTCTTC. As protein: CASSRASGGSSYNEQFF.

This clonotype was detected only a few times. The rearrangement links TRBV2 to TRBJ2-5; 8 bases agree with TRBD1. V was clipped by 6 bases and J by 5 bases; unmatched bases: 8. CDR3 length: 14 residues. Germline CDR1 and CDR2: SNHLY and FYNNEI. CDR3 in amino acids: CASRQGVPRETQYF. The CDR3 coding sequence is TGTGCCAGCAGACAGGGGGTACCCAGGGAGACCCAGTACTTC.

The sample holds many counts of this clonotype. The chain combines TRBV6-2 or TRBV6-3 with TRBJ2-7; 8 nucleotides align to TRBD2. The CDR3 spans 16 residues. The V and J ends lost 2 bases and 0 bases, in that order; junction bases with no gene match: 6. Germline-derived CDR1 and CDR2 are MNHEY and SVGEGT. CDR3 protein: CASSYEISGDSYEQYF. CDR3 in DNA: TGTGCCAGCAGTTACGAGATTAGCGGGGACTCCTACGAGCAGTACTTC.

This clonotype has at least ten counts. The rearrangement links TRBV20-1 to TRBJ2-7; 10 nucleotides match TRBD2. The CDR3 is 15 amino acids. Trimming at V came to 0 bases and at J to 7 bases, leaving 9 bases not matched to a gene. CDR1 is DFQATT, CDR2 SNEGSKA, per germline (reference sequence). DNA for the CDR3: TGCAGTGCTAGAGACCGACTAGCGGGTCCTCGGGAGCAGTACTTC. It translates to CSARDRLAGPREQYF.